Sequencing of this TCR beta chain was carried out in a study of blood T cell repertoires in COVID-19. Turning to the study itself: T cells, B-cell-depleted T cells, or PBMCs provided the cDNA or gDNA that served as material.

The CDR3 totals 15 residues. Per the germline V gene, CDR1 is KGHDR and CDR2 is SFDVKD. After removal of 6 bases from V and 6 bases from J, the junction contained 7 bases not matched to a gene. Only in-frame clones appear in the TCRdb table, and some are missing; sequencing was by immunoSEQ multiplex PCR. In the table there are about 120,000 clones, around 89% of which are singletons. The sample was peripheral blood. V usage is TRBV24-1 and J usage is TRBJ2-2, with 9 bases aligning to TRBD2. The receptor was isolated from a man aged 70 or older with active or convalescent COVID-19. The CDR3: CATSKSGRFAGELFF. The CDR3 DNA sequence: TGTGCCACCAGTAAGAGCGGGAGGTTCGCCGGGGAGCTGTTTTTT.